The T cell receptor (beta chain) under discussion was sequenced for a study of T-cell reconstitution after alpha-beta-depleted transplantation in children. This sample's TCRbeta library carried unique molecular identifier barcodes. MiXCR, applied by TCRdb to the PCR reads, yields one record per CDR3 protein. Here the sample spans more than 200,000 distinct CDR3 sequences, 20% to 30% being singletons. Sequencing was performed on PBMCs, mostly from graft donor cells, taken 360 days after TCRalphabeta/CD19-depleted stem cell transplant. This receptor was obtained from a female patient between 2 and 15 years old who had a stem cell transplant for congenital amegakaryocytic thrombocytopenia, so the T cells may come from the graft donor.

The CDR3 DNA follows: TGTGCCAGCAGCCAAGGGAGGACAGGGATAGACGGAGAGACCCAGTACTTC. This encodes CASSQGRTGIDGETQYF. The rearrangement joins TRBV4-2 to TRBJ2-5; TRBD1 matches at 8 bases. Germline CDR1 is LGHNA and CDR2 is YNFKEQ. V dropped 1 base and J dropped 4; count of bases not matched to a gene: 11. The CDR3 covers 17 residues.